These 6 T cell receptor beta chains share one sample of origin, sequenced in a study of control samples from healthy donors and cancer patients. Data came from immunoSEQ multiplex PCR; TCRdb stores just in-frame clones and leaves some out. The sample carries 200,000 to 250,000 clones, roughly 94% recorded once. The sequencing input was blood. These receptors all come from a man between 45 and 60 years old in good health.

This clone was seen only a few times. The V call is TRBV11-3, the J call TRBJ1-1, with a possible D match to TRBD1 (5 bases). Per germline, CDR1 SGHNT and CDR2 YENEEA. Trimming stripped 3 bases from V and 1 base from J, with 12 bases between. The CDR3 is 15 residues long. In DNA form, the CDR3 reads TGTGCCAGCAGCTTGGAAGGGGCTGGGAACACTGAAGCTTTCTTT. Its translation is CASSLEGAGNTEAFF.

The V gene is TRBV6-5, the J gene TRBJ1-3; D is unclear. Germline V gives CDR1 MNHEY, CDR2 SVGAGI. V lost 6 bases, J lost 0 bases, and 12 bases lay in between. The CDR3 loop spans 15 amino acids. The CDR3 nucleotides read TGTGCCAGCAGGAGGACGGCTAGCTCTGGAAACACCATATATTTT. This gives the protein CASRRTASSGNTIYF.

With respect to this clone: This CDR3 is also generated by other DNA sequences in the sample. The chain uses TRBV5-1 and TRBJ2-3; the D is unclear. V was shortened by 0 bases and J by 5 bases, with 4 bases between the two germline ends. The CDR3 has 12 amino acids. CDR1 is SGHRS and CDR2 is YFSETQ in the germline V gene. The CDR3 protein is CASSLVVDTQYF. The CDR3, as DNA: TGCGCCAGCAGCTTGGTAGTAGATACGCAGTATTTT.

The rearrangement uses TRBV7-8 and TRBJ1-5; 8 bases line up with TRBD1. Germline lookup yields CDR1 SGHVS and CDR2 FQNEAQ. The V and J ends lost 5 bases and 1 base, in that order; junction bases with no gene match: 7. This CDR3 spans 16 amino acids. CDR3 residues: CASSSYRGGSNQPQHF. The DNA of the CDR3 is TGTGCCAGCAGCAGCTACAGGGGGGGGAGCAATCAGCCCCAGCATTTT.

The chain has TRBV3-1 (or the pseudogene TRBV3-2) and TRBJ2-1; maybe TRBD1 (5 bases). The CDR3 consists of 15 residues. Trimming removed 1 base from V and 6 bases from J, with 13 bases in between. CDR1 is LGHDT, CDR2 YNNKEL, per germline (reference sequence). CDR3 DNA sequence: TGTGCCAGCAGCCAAGGGCTAGACAGTGGCAATGAGCAGTTCTTC. Residues: CASSQGLDSGNEQFF.

This clone was recorded only once. The genes are TRBV3-1 (or the pseudogene TRBV3-2) and TRBJ2-1; D remains unclear. From germline, CDR1 is LGHDT and CDR2 YNNKEL (reference sequence). The CDR3 spans 11 residues. V lost 1 base and J lost 10, with 5 bases in between. The DNA for the CDR3 is TGTGCCAGCAGCCAAGGGGCCGAGCAGTTCTTC. Translated, it gives CASSQGAEQFF.